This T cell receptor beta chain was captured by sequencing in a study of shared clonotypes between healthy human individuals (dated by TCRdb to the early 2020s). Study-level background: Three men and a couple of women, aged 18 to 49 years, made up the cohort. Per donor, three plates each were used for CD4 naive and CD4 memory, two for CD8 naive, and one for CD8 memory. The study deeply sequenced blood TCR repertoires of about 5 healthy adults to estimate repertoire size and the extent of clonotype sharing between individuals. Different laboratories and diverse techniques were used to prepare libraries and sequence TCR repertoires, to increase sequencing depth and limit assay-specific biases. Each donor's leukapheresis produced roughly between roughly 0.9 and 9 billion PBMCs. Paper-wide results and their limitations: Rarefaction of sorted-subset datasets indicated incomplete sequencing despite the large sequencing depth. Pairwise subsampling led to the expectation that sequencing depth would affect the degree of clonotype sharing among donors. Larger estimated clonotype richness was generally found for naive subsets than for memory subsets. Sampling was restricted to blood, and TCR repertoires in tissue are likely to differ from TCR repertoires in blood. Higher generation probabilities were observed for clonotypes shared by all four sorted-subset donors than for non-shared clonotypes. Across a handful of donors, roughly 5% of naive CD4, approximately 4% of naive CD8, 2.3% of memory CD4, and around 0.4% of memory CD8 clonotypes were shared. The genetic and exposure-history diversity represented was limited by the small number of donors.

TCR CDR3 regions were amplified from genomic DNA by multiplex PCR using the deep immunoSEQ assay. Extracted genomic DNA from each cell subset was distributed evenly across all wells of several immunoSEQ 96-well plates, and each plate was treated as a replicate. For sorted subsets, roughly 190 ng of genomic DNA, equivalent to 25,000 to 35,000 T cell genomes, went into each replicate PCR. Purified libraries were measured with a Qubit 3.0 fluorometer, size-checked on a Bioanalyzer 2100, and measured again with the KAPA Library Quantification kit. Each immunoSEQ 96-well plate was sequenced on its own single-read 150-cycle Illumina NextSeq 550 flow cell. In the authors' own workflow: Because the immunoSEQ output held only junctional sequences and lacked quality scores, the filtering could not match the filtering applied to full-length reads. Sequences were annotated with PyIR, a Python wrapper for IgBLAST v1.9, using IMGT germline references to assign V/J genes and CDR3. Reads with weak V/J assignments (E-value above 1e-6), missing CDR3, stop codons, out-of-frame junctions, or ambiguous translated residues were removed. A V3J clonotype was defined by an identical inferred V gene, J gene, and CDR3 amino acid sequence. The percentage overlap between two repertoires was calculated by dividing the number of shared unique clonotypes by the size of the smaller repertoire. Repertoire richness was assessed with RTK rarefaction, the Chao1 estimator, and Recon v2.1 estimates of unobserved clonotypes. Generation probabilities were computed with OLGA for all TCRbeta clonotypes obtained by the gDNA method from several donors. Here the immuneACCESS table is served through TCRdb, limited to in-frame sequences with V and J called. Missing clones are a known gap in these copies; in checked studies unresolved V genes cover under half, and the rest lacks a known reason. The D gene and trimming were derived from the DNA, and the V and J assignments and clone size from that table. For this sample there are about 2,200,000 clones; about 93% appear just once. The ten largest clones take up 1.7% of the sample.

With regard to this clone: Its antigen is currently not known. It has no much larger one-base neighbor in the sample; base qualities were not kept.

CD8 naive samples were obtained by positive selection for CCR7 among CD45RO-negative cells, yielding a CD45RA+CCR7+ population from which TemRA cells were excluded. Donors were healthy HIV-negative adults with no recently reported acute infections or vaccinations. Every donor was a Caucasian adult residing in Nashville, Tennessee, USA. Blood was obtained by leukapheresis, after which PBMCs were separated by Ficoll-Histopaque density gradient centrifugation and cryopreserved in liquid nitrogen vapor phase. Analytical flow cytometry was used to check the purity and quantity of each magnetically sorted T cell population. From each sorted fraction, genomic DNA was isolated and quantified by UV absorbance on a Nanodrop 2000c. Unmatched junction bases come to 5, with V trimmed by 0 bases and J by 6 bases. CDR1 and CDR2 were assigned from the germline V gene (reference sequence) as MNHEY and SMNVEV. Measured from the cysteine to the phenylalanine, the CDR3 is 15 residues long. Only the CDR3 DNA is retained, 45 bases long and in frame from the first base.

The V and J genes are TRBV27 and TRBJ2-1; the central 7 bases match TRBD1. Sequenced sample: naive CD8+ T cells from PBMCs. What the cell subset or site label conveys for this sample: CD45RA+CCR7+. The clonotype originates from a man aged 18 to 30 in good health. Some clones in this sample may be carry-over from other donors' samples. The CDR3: CASSLSGAGGNEQFF. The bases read TGTGCCAGCAGTTTATCGGGGGCAGGGGGCAATGAGCAGTTCTTC.